This T cell receptor (beta chain) was sequenced for a study of cytomegalovirus exposure and HLA in healthy donors. Findings and limits, study-wide: A missense DCLRE1C variant was associated with V- and J-gene trimming of TCR beta chains in a later analysis, and an independent cohort replicated the association. The investigators catalogued 150 to 200 TCR beta chains as cytomegalovirus-associated. At a 0.05 false discovery rate, a later analysis found approximately 17,000 TCR beta sequences to be associated with HLA alleles.

Researchers ran the PCR with 60 Vbeta and 13 Jbeta primers. Sequencing used immunoSEQ multiplex PCR; TCRdb keeps in-frame clones, though not all of them. This sample yields about 160,000 clones, of which around 84% are seen a single time; approximately 2% belongs to the top ten. This clone was detected only once. Its antigen is unidentified. The CDR3 covers 15 residues. Trimming removed 0 bases from V and 8 bases from J; junction bases left unmatched: 8. CDR1 is SGHRS, CDR2 YFSETQ, per germline. The chain employs TRBV5-1 and TRBJ2-1; TRBD2 matches 7 bases. This clonotype originated in a man aged 18-30 years in good health and CMV-seronegative. The specimen was PBMCs. The CDR3 loop reads CASSLVSAGVDEQFF. DNA of the CDR3: TGCGCCAGCAGCTTGGTATCGGCGGGAGTAGATGAGCAGTTCTTC.